These 21 T cell receptor beta chains came from one sample sequenced in a study of cytomegalovirus exposure and HLA in healthy donors. Vbeta (60) and Jbeta (13) primers were used in the PCR. Data came from immunoSEQ multiplex PCR; TCRdb stores just in-frame clones and leaves some out. The profile shows 160,000 or so clones, 79% of them singletons. The sample consisted of PBMCs. The receptors originated from a woman between 35 and 50 years old in good health and CMV-seronegative.

This chain connects TRBV4-3 to TRBJ2-7; possibly TRBD2 for D (6 bases). Trimming cost V 5 bases and J 2 bases, with 16 bases left between them. This CDR3 region has 15 residues. The germline V gene encodes CDR1 LGHNA and CDR2 YSLEER. The CDR3 nucleotides are TGCGCCAGCAGCGCGGGGCCCTTGGGAACCTACGAGCAGTACTTC. Its protein product is CASSAGPLGTYEQYF.

This clone appeared a few times. V usage is TRBV5-1 and J usage is TRBJ1-1; 7 positions agree with TRBD1. Germline CDR1 and CDR2: SGHRS and YFSETQ. J gave up 3 bases and V 4 bases, and 6 bases lay outside the gene matches. The CDR3 covers 14 residues. This CDR3 reads CASSRTGWDTEAFF. In DNA form, the CDR3 reads TGCGCCAGCAGCAGGACAGGCTGGGACACTGAAGCTTTCTTT.

The V call is TRBV30, the J call TRBJ1-1; 7 positions agree with TRBD1. This CDR3 spans 13 amino acids. Germline-derived CDR1 and CDR2 are GTSNPN and SVGIG (reference sequence). Trimming cost V 8 bases and J 1 base; bases outside gene matches: 7. CDR3 coding DNA: TGTGCCAACACGGGACAGTGGAACACTGAAGCTTTCTTT. Translated: CANTGQWNTEAFF. The full variable domain, with the rest looked up from reference TRBV30 and TRBJ1-1, is SQTIHQWPATLVQPVGSPLSLECTVEGTSNPNLYWYRQAAGRGLQLLFYSVGIGQISSEVPQNLSASRPQDRQFILSSKKLLLSDSGFYLCANTGQWNTEAFFGQGTRLTVV.

The chain has TRBV6-5 and TRBJ1-1; no firm D call. The CDR3 is made up of 13 amino acids. Germline loops: CDR1 MNHEY, CDR2 SVGAGI. The CDR3 protein is CASGGSFNTEAFF. CDR3 bases: TGTGCAAGCGGTGGGAGTTTTAACACTGAAGCTTTCTTT.

The V and J genes are TRBV15 and TRBJ2-2, with D possibly being TRBD1 (6 bases). The germline gives CDR1 LNHNV, CDR2 YYDKDF (reference sequence). The length of the CDR3 is 13 residues. Trimming removed 4 bases from V and 6 bases from J, with 9 bases in between. The DNA of the CDR3 is TGTGCCACCAGCAAGGGGGAACCCGGGGAGCTGTTTTTT. The encoded protein is CATSKGEPGELFF.

This chain joins TRBV7-9 and TRBJ1-1; D gene unclear. Trimming shortened V by 3 bases and J by 5 bases, and 19 bases separated the two germline ends. This CDR3 is built from 16 residues. In germline, CDR1 is SEHNR, CDR2 FQNEAQ (reference sequence). The CDR3 loop is CASSLGSGSARTEAFF. The CDR3 bases are TGTGCCAGCAGCTTGGGTTCCGGCTCCGCGAGGACTGAAGCTTTCTTT.

This clone appeared once. The J gene is TRBJ2-7, the V gene TRBV5-6, with TRBD2 as a possible D gene (6 bases). CDR3 length: 14 residues. Germline V CDR1 and CDR2: SGHDT, YYEEEE. The V gene lost 4 bases and the J gene lost 0 bases, with 11 bases spanning the gap. CDR3 coding DNA: TGTGCCAGCAGCACGGGGGTCAACTCCTACGAGCAGTACTTC. Residues: CASSTGVNSYEQYF.

J is TRBJ1-1 and V is TRBV18; perhaps TRBD1 as D (6 bases). V was cut by 2 bases and J by 2 bases, with 12 bases left in between. The CDR3 sequence is 15 residues long. Looked up from germline, CDR1 is KGHSH and CDR2 is LQKENI. Here the CDR3 DNA reads TGTGCCAGCTCACCAGGGGGGGCTCCCAACACTGAAGCTTTCTTT. This gives the protein CASSPGGAPNTEAFF.

J is TRBJ1-4 and V is TRBV19, with 8 bases that match TRBD1. Unmatched junction bases numbered 6, after V lost 5 bases and J lost 7 bases. Germline loops: CDR1 LNHDA, CDR2 SQIVND (reference sequence). The CDR3 extends over 14 amino acids. The CDR3 protein is CASSSQGAGEKLFF. The CDR3 DNA sequence: TGTGCCAGTAGTTCTCAGGGGGCAGGTGAAAAACTGTTTTTT.

The V gene is TRBV5-6, the J gene TRBJ2-3; D is possibly TRBD2 (5 bases). The CDR3 extends over 14 amino acids. Per the germline V gene, CDR1 is SGHDT and CDR2 is YYEEEE. V gave up 3 bases and J gave up 6 bases, with 14 bases separating them. Here the CDR3 reads CASSSGLEVDTQYF. CDR3 coding DNA: TGTGCCAGCAGCTCCGGACTCGAGGTCGATACGCAGTATTTT.

The V call is TRBV6-4, the J call TRBJ1-6; D gene ambiguous. From germline, CDR1 is MRHNA and CDR2 SNTAGT. V was clipped by 6 bases and J by 0 bases, with 9 bases between them. The CDR3 is made up of 15 amino acids. CDR3 loop: CASRPDNSYNSPLHF. CDR3 sequence (DNA): TGTGCCAGCAGGCCCGACAACTCCTATAATTCACCCCTCCACTTT.

This clone was observed a few times. This rearrangement joins TRBV4-1 to TRBJ1-2; D is unresolved. Germline lookup yields CDR1 MGHRA and CDR2 YSYEKL. With 1 base removed from V and 3 bases from J, the gap between germline ends came to 9 bases. There are 14 residues in the CDR3. CDR3 in DNA: TGCGCCAGCAGCCAAGGCGCTTTTGACTATGGCTACACCTTC. Translated: CASSQGAFDYGYTF.

This chain connects TRBV5-1 to TRBJ1-6; D is unclear. CDR1 and CDR2 from the germline V gene are SGHRS and YFSETQ. V was clipped by 2 bases and J by 10 bases, with 22 bases between them. The CDR3 is made up of 17 amino acids. The CDR3 region has the DNA TGCGCCAGCAGCTTCGAGCAGGCGATTACCTCGGCCTCACCCCTCCACTTT. Its protein is CASSFEQAITSASPLHF.

This chain connects TRBV7-2 to TRBJ2-3; 12 positions agree with TRBD2. CDR1 and CDR2 from the germline V gene are SGHTA and FQGNSA. The ends lost 5 bases at V and 2 bases at J; junction bases unmatched: 8. There are 17 residues in the CDR3. This CDR3 reads CASSASSGRVVTDTQYF. The CDR3 nucleotides are TGTGCCAGCAGCGCATCTAGCGGGAGGGTTGTCACAGATACGCAGTATTTT.

The chain has TRBV5-6 and TRBJ1-2; D is possibly TRBD1 (6 bases). Trimming removed 4 bases from V and 0 bases from J, with 19 bases in between. Germline V lookup: CDR1 SGHDT, CDR2 YYEEEE. This CDR3 spans 17 amino acids. CDR3 nucleotides: TGTGCCAGCAGCCGAGTGCCGGGACACGGAGCTAACTATGGCTACACCTTC. Amino acid sequence: CASSRVPGHGANYGYTF.

This sequence joins TRBV9 and TRBJ2-5; D unresolved. The CDR3 has 14 residues. Germline lookup yields CDR1 SGDLS and CDR2 YYNGEE. V lost 4 bases to trimming and J lost 4 bases, with 14 bases between them. CDR3: CASSSGVSVETQYF. As DNA, the CDR3 is TGTGCCAGCAGCTCGGGTGTCAGCGTAGAGACCCAGTACTTC.

This chain links TRBV2 with TRBJ2-7; D is unresolved. V was clipped by 7 bases and J by 6 bases, with 19 bases between them. CDR3 size: 14 residues. Germline-derived CDR1 and CDR2 are SNHLY and FYNNEI. CDR3 sequence: CASTLKRVRGEQYF. CDR3 DNA sequence: TGTGCCAGCACTCTTAAACGGGTACGAGGCGAGCAGTACTTC.

V usage is TRBV6-1 and J usage is TRBJ2-3, with 10 nucleotides matching TRBD2. The V gene's germline CDR1 is MNHNS and CDR2 SASEGT. This CDR3 comprises 11 residues. J gave up 14 bases and V 10 bases, and 9 bases lay outside the gene matches. CDR3 in amino acids: CATRSGRATYF. The CDR3 DNA reads TGTGCCACTAGGAGCGGGAGGGCGACGTATTTT.

This clone was detected only a few times. The chain joins TRBV6-5 to TRBJ2-5; 7 bases match TRBD2. The CDR3 totals 16 residues. Germline V gene lookup returns CDR1 MNHEY and CDR2 SVGAGI. V shed 3 bases and J 1 base; nucleotides not matched to a gene: 8. In DNA, the CDR3 is TGTGCCAGCAGTTATGGGTTTGGGGGGGTCCAAGAGACCCAGTACTTC. Protein sequence: CASSYGFGGVQETQYF.

This sequence joins TRBV9 and TRBJ2-1; 12 bases are a match to TRBD2. With V trimmed by 5 bases and J by 9 bases, 6 bases remained unmatched. CDR1 SGDLS and CDR2 YYNGEE come from the germline V gene. The CDR3 spans 14 residues. The CDR3 region has the DNA TGTGCCAGCAGTGACTGGACTAGCGGGGCTGAGCAGTTCTTC. The encoded protein is CASSDWTSGAEQFF.

The J gene is TRBJ2-5, the V gene TRBV11-3; D may be TRBD1 (6 bases). CDR1 and CDR2 (germline): SGHNT, YENEEA. Between the trimmed V and J ends, which lost 5 bases and 4 bases, there was a span of 8 bases. There are 12 residues in the CDR3. CDR3 region: CASSPTGETQYF. As DNA, the CDR3 is TGTGCCAGCAGCCCGACAGGAGAGACCCAGTACTTC.